What follows is one T cell receptor (beta chain) and its context. The data belong to a study of blood T cell repertoires in COVID-19. The wider study: Samples representing acute and convalescent COVID-19 were sourced from the United States, Italy and Spain. PBMCs, B-cell-depleted T cells, or T cells provided the cDNA or gDNA that made up the material.

Germline V lookup: CDR1 MGHRA, CDR2 YSYEKL. Trimming at V came to 1 base and at J to 3 bases, leaving 7 bases not matched to a gene. The CDR3 totals 16 residues. In the original workflow: From reference gene primer amplification, estimates of nucleated cell counts were derived. Assay used: immunoSEQ multiplex PCR; TCRdb lists only in-frame clones, some missing. The V and J calls and the clone size are those of that table, but D and trimming were determined from the DNA. The table includes around 260,000 clones, approximately 86% detected once. This TCR came from a man aged 25-45 years with active or convalescent COVID-19. The chain uses TRBV4-1 and TRBJ2-5, with 8 bases lining up with TRBD1. The source material was peripheral blood. The CDR3, as DNA: TGCGCCAGCAGCCAAGCAGGGGGCCATCAAAAAGAGACCCAGTACTTC. It translates to CASSQAGGHQKETQYF.